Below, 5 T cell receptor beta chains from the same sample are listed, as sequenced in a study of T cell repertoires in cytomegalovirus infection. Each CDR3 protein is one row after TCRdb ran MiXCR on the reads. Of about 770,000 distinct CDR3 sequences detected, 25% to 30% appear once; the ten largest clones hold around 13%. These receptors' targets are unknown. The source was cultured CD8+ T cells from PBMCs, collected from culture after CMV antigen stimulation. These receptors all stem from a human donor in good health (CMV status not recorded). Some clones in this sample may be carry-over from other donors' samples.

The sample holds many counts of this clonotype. The CDR3 sequence: CASSLVVRLHGDEQFF. CDR3 sequence (DNA): TGTGCCAGCAGCTTAGTTGTTAGATTACATGGGGATGAGCAGTTCTTC. The chain uses TRBV7-2 and TRBJ2-1; D is undetermined. The V gene's germline CDR1 is SGHTA and CDR2 FQGNSA. The CDR3 extends over 16 amino acids. V was shortened by 1 base and J by 8 bases, with 18 bases between the two germline ends.

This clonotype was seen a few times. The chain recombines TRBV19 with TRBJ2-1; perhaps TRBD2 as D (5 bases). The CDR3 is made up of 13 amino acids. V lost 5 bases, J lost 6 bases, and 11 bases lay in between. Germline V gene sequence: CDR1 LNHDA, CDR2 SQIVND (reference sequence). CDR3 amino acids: CASSAASLNEQFF. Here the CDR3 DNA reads TGTGCCAGTAGTGCCGCTAGCCTCAATGAGCAGTTCTTC.

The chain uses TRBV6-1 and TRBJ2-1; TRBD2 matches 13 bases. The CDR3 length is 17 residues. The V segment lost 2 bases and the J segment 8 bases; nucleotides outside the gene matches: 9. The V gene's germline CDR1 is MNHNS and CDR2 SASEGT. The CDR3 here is CASSEWISTSGGYEQFF. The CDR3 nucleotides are TGTGCCAGCAGTGAATGGATTTCGACTAGCGGGGGGTATGAGCAGTTCTTC.

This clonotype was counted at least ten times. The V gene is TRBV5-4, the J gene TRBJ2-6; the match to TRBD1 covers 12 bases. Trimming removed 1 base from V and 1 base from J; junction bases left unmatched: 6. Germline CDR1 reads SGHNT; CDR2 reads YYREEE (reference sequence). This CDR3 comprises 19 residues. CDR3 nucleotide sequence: TGTGCCAGCAGCTTGCCACCGGGACAGGGGGCTTCTGGGGCCAACGTCCTGACTTTC. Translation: CASSLPPGQGASGANVLTF.

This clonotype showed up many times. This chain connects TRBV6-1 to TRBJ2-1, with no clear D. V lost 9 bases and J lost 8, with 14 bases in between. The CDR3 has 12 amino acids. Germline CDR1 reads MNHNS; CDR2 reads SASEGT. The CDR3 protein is CASKWVPDEQFF. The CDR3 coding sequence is TGTGCCAGTAAATGGGTCCCGGATGAGCAGTTCTTC.